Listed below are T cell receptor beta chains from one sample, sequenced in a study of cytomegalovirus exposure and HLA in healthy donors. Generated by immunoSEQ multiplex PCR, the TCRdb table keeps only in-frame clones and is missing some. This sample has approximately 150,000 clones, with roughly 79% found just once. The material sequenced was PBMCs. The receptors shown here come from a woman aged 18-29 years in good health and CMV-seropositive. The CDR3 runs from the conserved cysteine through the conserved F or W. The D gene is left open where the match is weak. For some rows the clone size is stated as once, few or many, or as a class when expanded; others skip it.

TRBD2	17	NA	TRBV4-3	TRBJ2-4	TGCGCCAGCAGCCAAGCGGGACTAGCGGGGGGGAAAAACATTCAGTACTTC	CASSQAGLAGGKNIQYF
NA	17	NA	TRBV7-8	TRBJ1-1	TGTGCCAGCAGCCCTGCACGGGCGGGCCTGGCTCGCACTGAAGCTTTCTTT	CASSPARAGLARTEAFF
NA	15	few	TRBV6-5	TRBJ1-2	TGTGCCAGCAGTAAAACCCACCGGGTCTCGGGTGGCTACACCTTC	CASSKTHRVSGGYTF
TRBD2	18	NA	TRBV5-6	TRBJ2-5	TGTGCCAGCAGCTTGGCAAACCCGGGGACTAGCGCTCAAGAGACCCAGTACTTC	CASSLANPGTSAQETQYF
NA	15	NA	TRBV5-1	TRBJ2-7	TGCGCCAGCAGCCCGAGCCAGGGGGGCTCCTACGAGCAGTACTTC	CASSPSQGGSYEQYF
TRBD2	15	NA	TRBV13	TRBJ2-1	TGTGCCAGCAGCTTAGCGGGACTAGGGACCAATGAGCAGTTCTTC	CASSLAGLGTNEQFF
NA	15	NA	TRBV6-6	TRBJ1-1	TGTGCCAGCAGTTCCCGGACAGTCCAGAACACTGAAGCTTTCTTT	CASSSRTVQNTEAFF
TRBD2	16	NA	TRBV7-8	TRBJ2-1	TGTGCCAGCAGCTTAGTCGGCGGGGGGGCCCTCGATGAGCAGTTCTTC	CASSLVGGGALDEQFF
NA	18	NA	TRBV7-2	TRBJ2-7	TGTGCCAGCAGCTTAAACGGGTGGGGGGGGGCCAGGGGCAACGAGCAGTACTTC	CASSLNGWGGARGNEQYF
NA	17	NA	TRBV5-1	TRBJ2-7	TGCGCCAGCAGCTTCTCAAAATGGGGGCCGATCTCCTACGAGCAGTACTTC	CASSFSKWGPISYEQYF
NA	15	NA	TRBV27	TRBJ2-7	TGTGCCAGCAGTTTATCTGGGGGCGCGGTGTGGGAGCAGTACTTC	CASSLSGGAVWEQYF
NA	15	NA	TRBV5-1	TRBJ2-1	TGCGCCAGCAGCTTGGTGGCATACTCCTACAATGAGCAGTTCTTC	CASSLVAYSYNEQFF
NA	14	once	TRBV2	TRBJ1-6	TGTGCCAACAAGGAAAGGCGGGGTAATTCACCCCTCCACTTT	CANKERRGNSPLHF
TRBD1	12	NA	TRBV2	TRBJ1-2	TGTGCCAGCAGGGACAGGAGCTATGGCTACACCTTC	CASRDRSYGYTF
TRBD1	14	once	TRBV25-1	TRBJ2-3	TGTGCCAGCAGCGACAGGGGTCTAAAACATACGCAGTATTTT	CASSDRGLKHTQYF
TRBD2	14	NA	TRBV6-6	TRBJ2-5	TGTGCCAGCAGTTACAGGGGAGGGGAAGGGACCCAGTACTTC	CASSYRGGEGTQYF
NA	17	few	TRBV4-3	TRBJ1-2	TGCGCCAGCAGCCAGACCCTACTAGGGCAGTCAAACTATGGCTACACCTTC	CASSQTLLGQSNYGYTF
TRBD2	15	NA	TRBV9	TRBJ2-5	TGTGCCAGCAGCGTAGGAGAAACCGGGAGGGAGACCCAGTACTTC	CASSVGETGRETQYF
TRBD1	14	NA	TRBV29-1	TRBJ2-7	TGCAGCGTTGAGCCGGGACAGGGTACCTACGAGCAGTACTTC	CSVEPGQGTYEQYF
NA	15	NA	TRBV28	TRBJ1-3	TGTGCCAGCAGTTTCTCGGTCCCGTCTGGAAACACCATATATTTT	CASSFSVPSGNTIYF
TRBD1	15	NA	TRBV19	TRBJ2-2	TGTGCCAGTAGTCTGAGGGACAGGGCAACCGGGGAGCTGTTTTTT	CASSLRDRATGELFF
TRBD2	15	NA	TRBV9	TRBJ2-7	TGTGCCAGCAGCGTAGCCGGGGGGTTACCCTACGAGCAGTACTTC	CASSVAGGLPYEQYF
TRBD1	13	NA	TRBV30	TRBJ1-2	TGTGCCTGGAGTGAAACAACAGGGGGTGGCTACACCTTC	CAWSETTGGGYTF
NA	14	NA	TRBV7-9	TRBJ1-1	TGTGCCAGCAGCTTCCTGCAGGGTAACACTGAAGCTTTCTTT	CASSFLQGNTEAFF
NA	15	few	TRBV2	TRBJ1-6	TGTGCCAGCCGCCCGAGTCAGGGGTATAATTCACCCCTCCACTTT	CASRPSQGYNSPLHF
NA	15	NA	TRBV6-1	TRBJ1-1	TGTGCCAGCAGTGCCTTCGGGGTATGGGTCACTGAAGCTTTCTTT	CASSAFGVWVTEAFF
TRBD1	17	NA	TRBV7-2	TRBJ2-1	TGTGCCAGCAGCTTAGGGAAGGGGGCCTTATTAAGACATGAGCAGTTCTTC	CASSLGKGALLRHEQFF
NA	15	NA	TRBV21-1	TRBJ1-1	TGTGCCAGCAGCGCCTGGACAGGGAGTGCCACTGAAGCTTTCTTT	CASSAWTGSATEAFF
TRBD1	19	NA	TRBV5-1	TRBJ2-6	TGCGCCAGCAGCAACCACGCGGGACAGGGGAGCTCTGGGGCCAACGTCCTGACTTTC	CASSNHAGQGSSGANVLTF
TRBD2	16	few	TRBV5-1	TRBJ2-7	TGCGCCAGCAGCTTGGCTCTAGCGGGAGCGGGTGGAGAGCAGTACTTC	CASSLALAGAGGEQYF
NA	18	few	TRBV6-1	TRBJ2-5	TGTGCCAGCAGTGAAGACCCCAGACAGTTAGGAGTCCAAGAGACCCAGTACTTC	CASSEDPRQLGVQETQYF
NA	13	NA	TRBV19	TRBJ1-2	TGTGCCAGTACCCCCGGACAGCTCTATGGCTACACCTTC	CASTPGQLYGYTF
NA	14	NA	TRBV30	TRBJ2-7	TGTGCCTGGACCCCACAGTCTCTCTCCTACGAGCAGTACTTC	CAWTPQSLSYEQYF
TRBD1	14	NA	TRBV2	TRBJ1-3	TGTGCCAGCAGATCCGGGACAGCTGGAAACACCATATATTTT	CASRSGTAGNTIYF
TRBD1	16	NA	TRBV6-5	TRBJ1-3	TGTGCCAGCAGTTCCCCGACAGGGGGCCCTGGAAACACCATATATTTT	CASSSPTGGPGNTIYF
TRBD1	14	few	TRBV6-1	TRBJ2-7	TGTGCCAGCAGTGGACAGGGGTCTTCGTACGAGCAGTACTTC	CASSGQGSSYEQYF
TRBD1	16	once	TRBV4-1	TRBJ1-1	TGCGCCAGCGGCCCGGGACAGGGGGTATTGACCACTGAAGCTTTCTTT	CASGPGQGVLTTEAFF
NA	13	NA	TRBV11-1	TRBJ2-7	TGTGCCAGCAGGCTCGGAGGGGTGTACGAGCAGTACTTC	CASRLGGVYEQYF
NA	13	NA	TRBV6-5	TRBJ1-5	TGTGCCAGCAGCCGGGATCGATCAGTAGCCCAGCATTTT	CASSRDRSVAQHF
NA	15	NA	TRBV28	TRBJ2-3	TGTGCCAGCGCGGCGGGGAGTTTTAGCACAGATACGCAGTATTTT	CASAAGSFSTDTQYF
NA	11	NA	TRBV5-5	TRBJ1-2	TGTGCCAGCAGCGCGGGGGTTGACTACACCTTC	CASSAGVDYTF
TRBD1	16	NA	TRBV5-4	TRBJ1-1	TGTGCCAGCAGCCCAGCTACAGGGGGCGGGAACACTGAAGCTTTCTTT	CASSPATGGGNTEAFF
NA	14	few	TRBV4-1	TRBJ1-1	TGCGCCACCCATCCCGGGGGTTTGGGCACTGAAGCTTTCTTT	CATHPGGLGTEAFF
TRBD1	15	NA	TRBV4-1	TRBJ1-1	TGCGCCAGCAGCCAAGGGACAGGAGGGAACACTGAAGCCTTCTTT	CASSQGTGGNTEAFF
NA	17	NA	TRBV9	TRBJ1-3	TGTGCCAGCAGCGTAGATCCAGGCCGAAACTCTGGAAACACCATATATTTT	CASSVDPGRNSGNTIYF
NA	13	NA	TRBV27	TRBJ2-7	TGTGCCAGCAGTTTATCTAACCTAGGCGAGCAGTACTTC	CASSLSNLGEQYF
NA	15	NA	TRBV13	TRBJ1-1	TGTGCCAGCAGCTTCTCAGGGTCGACGAACACTGAAGCTTTCTTT	CASSFSGSTNTEAFF
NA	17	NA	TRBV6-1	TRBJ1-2	TGTGCCAGCAGTGAGGGTCCCCGGGGGGGGGCCAACTATGGCTACACCTTC	CASSEGPRGGANYGYTF
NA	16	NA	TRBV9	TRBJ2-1	TGTGCCAGCAGCGTAGAGGCGGGGGCTGCCTACAATGAGCAGTTCTTC	CASSVEAGAAYNEQFF
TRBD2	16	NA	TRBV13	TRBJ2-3	TGTGCCAGCAGCTCCCCTAGCGGGGGTAGCACAGATACGCAGTATTTT	CASSSPSGGSTDTQYF
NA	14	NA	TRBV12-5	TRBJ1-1	TGTGCTAGTGGTTCAACCGCAGGGAACACTGAAGCTTTCTTT	CASGSTAGNTEAFF
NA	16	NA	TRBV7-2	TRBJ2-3	TGTGCCAGCAGCTCCCCTTTGGGCGGGACCACAGATACGCAGTATTTT	CASSSPLGGTTDTQYF